This TCR beta chain was sequenced in a study of blood T cell repertoires in COVID-19. Here immunoSEQ multiplex PCR was the method, and the copy in TCRdb shows in-frame clones only, minus some. The sample has roughly 200,000 clones, 82% seen once. The V gene end was trimmed by 11 bases and the J gene end by 2 bases; junction bases not matched to a gene: 6. CDR1 MDHEN and CDR2 SYDVKM come from the germline V gene. The CDR3 runs 13 residues. A few counts support this clone. The sequencing input was peripheral blood. The clonotype originates from a woman of 80 years or more with COVID-19, enrolled during active disease. V usage is TRBV28 and J usage is TRBJ2-5; 9 nucleotides line up with TRBD1. CDR3 region: CAVLGQGQETQYF. CDR3 nucleotide sequence: TGTGCCGTACTGGGACAGGGTCAAGAGACCCAGTACTTC.